This TCR beta chain is drawn from a study of blood T cell repertoires in COVID-19. Study at large: Italy, Spain and the United States were the sources of the convalescent and acute COVID-19 samples.

The V gene lost 5 bases and the J gene lost 7 bases, with 12 bases spanning the gap. The CDR3 has 12 amino acids. Germline CDR1 is SEHNR and CDR2 is FQNEAQ (reference sequence). This clone has just a few counts. Sequencing used immunoSEQ multiplex PCR; TCRdb keeps in-frame clones, though not all of them. The sample holds 200,000 to 300,000 clones, more than 75% seen once. The sequence derives from a woman in her sixties or seventies with COVID-19, enrolled during active disease. The sequencing sample was made of peripheral blood. The chain is built from TRBV7-9 and TRBJ2-7; D not certain. The CDR3 reads CASSPPRVEQYF. The CDR3 DNA sequence: TGTGCCAGCAGCCCCCCACGAGTAGAGCAGTACTTC. Drawing the rest from reference TRBV7-9 and TRBJ2-7, the complete variable domain is DTGVSQNPRHKITKRGQNVTFRCDPISEHNRLYWYRQTLGQGPEFLTYFQNEAQLEKSRLLSDRFSAERPKGSFSTLEIQRTEQGDSAMYLCASSPPRVEQYFGPGTRLTVT.